Listed here is a single T cell receptor (beta chain). Its specificity is not known. Germline V gene data show CDR1 as SGHTA and CDR2 as FQGTGA. The trim removed 5 bases at V and 4 bases at J, leaving 8 bases unmatched. CDR3 size: 15 residues. PCR used 60 Vbeta primers and 13 Jbeta primers. The assay was immunoSEQ multiplex PCR, and TCRdb's table has in-frame clones only and misses some. The sample lists 150,000 to 200,000 clones, roughly 84% occurring once. The record originates from a study of cytomegalovirus exposure and HLA in healthy donors. General study findings and limits: Most likely, a cluster of highly shared sequence variants arose as a sequencing artifact. A prior analysis recorded that most TCR beta V segments were productive about 87% or about 30% of the time. Reported performance of the classifier showed diagnosis of cytomegalovirus status with high specificity and sensitivity.

Material: PBMCs. The TCR originated in a boy aged 2 to 10 in good health and CMV-seronegative. The chain links TRBV7-3 to TRBJ2-7; 10 bases agree with TRBD1. The CDR3 DNA is TGTGCCAGCAGCCTTAGACAGGGGGCAGAGTACGAGCAGTACTTC. It is translated as CASSLRQGAEYEQYF.